Listed below are T cell receptor beta chains from one sample, sequenced in a study of OX40 agonist ivuxolimab in advanced cancers. Data came from immunoSEQ multiplex PCR; TCRdb stores just in-frame clones and leaves some out. This table holds about 130,000 clones, 90% to 95% found once. The specimen comprised CD4+ or CD8+ T cells sorted from blood, sampled in a trial of the OX40 agonist ivuxolimab. The receptor set was obtained from an adult with an advanced solid tumor such as melanoma, head and neck, liver or kidney cancer. Both conserved end residues are part of each CDR3. The D gene is left open where the match is weak. Only part of the rows carry a size: once, few, many, or a class if the clone is expanded.

>.|TRBV28|TRBJ2-5|TRBD2
TGTGCCTTGCAAGTAGGGACTAGCCCTTACCGAGAGACCCAGTACTTC
CALQVGTSPYRETQYF
>.|TRBV18|TRBJ2-1|.
TGTGCCAGTCAAGCTCAGCGCGACAATGAGCAGTTCTTC
CASQAQRDNEQFF
>.|TRBV25-1|TRBJ1-1|.
TGTGCCAGCAGTGATGACAGCCTCGAAGCTTTCTTT
CASSDDSLEAFF
>.|TRBV23-1|TRBJ2-1|TRBD2
TGCGCCAGCAGCCCCGGGACTAGCGGGAATGAGCAGTTCTTC
CASSPGTSGNEQFF
>.|TRBV7-2|TRBJ2-3|TRBD1
TGTGCCAGCAGCAGACGGGACAGGGGGTCAGATACGCAGTATTTT
CASSRRDRGSDTQYF
>.|TRBV4-3|TRBJ2-7|.
TGCGCCAGCAGCCAAGAACCGAGCAATAAGGTCTACGAGCAGTACTTC
CASSQEPSNKVYEQYF
>.|TRBV7-8|TRBJ2-1|.
TGTGCCAGCACCCTAGAGCGGGACAGCTCCTACAATGAGCAGTTCTTC
CASTLERDSSYNEQFF
>.|TRBV5-1|TRBJ2-5|.
TGCGCCAGCAGCTTGAGACAACCCCAAGAGACCCAGTACTTC
CASSLRQPQETQYF
>.|TRBV27|TRBJ2-3|.
TGTGCCAGCAGTTCCCTGGGTTGGGGGACGCAGTATTTT
CASSSLGWGTQYF
>.|TRBV27|TRBJ2-6|.
TGTGCCAGCAGGTCTGGGGCCAACGTCCTGACTTTC
CASRSGANVLTF
>.|TRBV18|TRBJ1-5|.
TGTGCCAGCTCACCACAATCGGAGAATCAGCCCCAGCATTTT
CASSPQSENQPQHF
>once|TRBV25-1|TRBJ2-6|.
TGTGCCAGCAGTCTCAGCGGAACTGGGGCCAACGTCCTGACTTTC
CASSLSGTGANVLTF
>.|TRBV7-2|TRBJ2-7|.
TGTGCCAGCAGCCCCGGGGGATGGGATCTCGAGCAGTACTTC
CASSPGGWDLEQYF
>.|TRBV7-9|TRBJ2-7|.
TGTGCCAGCAGCGAACATCTCCGACAGGACGAGCAGTACTTC
CASSEHLRQDEQYF
>.|TRBV6-1|TRBJ1-2|TRBD1
TGTGCCACCCATCCCTTGAACAGGGGAGACTATGGCTACACCTTC
CATHPLNRGDYGYTF
>.|TRBV9|TRBJ2-7|.
TGTGCCAGCAGCGTAGATCGGTTACCCTACGAGCAGTACTTC
CASSVDRLPYEQYF
>.|TRBV15|TRBJ2-7|.
TGTGCCACCAGCAGGACAAGTGCGTTCGAGCAGTACTTC
CATSRTSAFEQYF
>.|TRBV10-3|TRBJ1-1|.
TGTGCCATCAGTGAGTCGTTGGAGAACACTGAAGCTTTCTTT
CAISESLENTEAFF
>.|TRBV2|TRBJ2-3|TRBD2
TGTGCCAGTGCCCATGGCGGGAGTGTCACAGATACGCAGTATTTT
CASAHGGSVTDTQYF
>once|TRBV7-2|TRBJ2-1|.
TGTGCCAGCAGTCCTAGGAATGAGCAGTTCTTC
CASSPRNEQFF
>.|TRBV28|TRBJ1-2|TRBD1
TGTGCCAGCAGTTCCCAGGGGACAGCGCTCTATGGCTACACCTTC
CASSSQGTALYGYTF
>.|TRBV7-6|TRBJ1-1|TRBD1
TGTGCCAGCAGCTACCTCCGTCGGACAGGGTTTAACACTGAAGCTTTCTTT
CASSYLRRTGFNTEAFF
>.|TRBV7-2|TRBJ2-4|.
TGTGCCAGCAGCTACAGAGACGGACGCCTCCCGTACTTC
CASSYRDGRLPYF
>.|TRBV28|TRBJ1-6|TRBD1
TGTGCCAGCAGTTTGCAGGGGGATTATTCACCCCTCCACTTT
CASSLQGDYSPLHF
>.|TRBV28|TRBJ1-6|.
TGTGCCAGCAGTTTGAGGCCGGCACGTTCACCCCTCCACTTT
CASSLRPARSPLHF
>.|TRBV9|TRBJ2-3|TRBD1
TGTGCCAGCAGCGTAGGGAGGACAGGGGGAGATACGCAGTATTTT
CASSVGRTGGDTQYF
>.|TRBV9|TRBJ1-1|.
TGTGCCAGCAGCGTAGGGACCATCAAATCAGAAGCTTTCTTT
CASSVGTIKSEAFF
>.|TRBV4-3|TRBJ1-2|.
TGCGCCAGCAGCCAGAGAGTGTGGACGGAGCTAGGGTACACCTTC
CASSQRVWTELGYTF
>.|TRBV9|TRBJ1-1|.
TGTGCCAGCGCCCCAATTACCAGCACTGAAGCTTTCTTT
CASAPITSTEAFF
>.|TRBV25-1|TRBJ1-2|.
TGTGCCAGCAGTGAGCCCTCCGGGAGGGGAGAGGATGGCTACACCTTC
CASSEPSGRGEDGYTF
>once|TRBV5-4|TRBJ2-7|.
TGTGCCAGCAGCTTAATAGGGACAATGGGCTACGAGCAGTACTTC
CASSLIGTMGYEQYF
>.|TRBV7-7|TRBJ2-1|TRBD2
TGTGCCAGCAGCTTAGCGGGGGGGAACAATGAGCAGTTCTTC
CASSLAGGNNEQFF
>.|TRBV7-3|TRBJ2-2|.
TGTGCCAGCAGCTTAGACTATTCGAACACCGGGGAGCTGTTTTTT
CASSLDYSNTGELFF
>.|TRBV25-1|TRBJ1-6|TRBD1
TGTGCCAGCAGTGACACCGGGACAGGGTTTGGTTCACCCCTCCACTTT
CASSDTGTGFGSPLHF
>.|TRBV28|TRBJ1-1|.
TGTGCCAGCAGTCCTCAGCTGAACACTGAAGCTTTCTTT
CASSPQLNTEAFF
>few|TRBV15|TRBJ1-1|.
TGTGCCACCAGCAGAGGACGGCCGGATGAAGCTTTCTTT
CATSRGRPDEAFF
>.|TRBV10-1|TRBJ2-1|.
TGCGCCAGCCCCCCGGCCGGACTTCGGGGCCACGAGCAGTTCTTC
CASPPAGLRGHEQFF
>.|TRBV4-3|TRBJ1-2|.
TGCGCCAGCAGCCAAGTGGAGACAGCGTATGGCTACACCTTC
CASSQVETAYGYTF
>.|TRBV7-9|TRBJ2-1|.
TGTGCCAGCAGCTTAGAACCCCACAATGAGCAGTTCTTC
CASSLEPHNEQFF
>.|TRBV28|TRBJ1-4|.
TGTGCCAGCAGTTTAGGAGGGTTGATACAGGAAAAACTGTTTTTT
CASSLGGLIQEKLFF
>.|TRBV11-2|TRBJ2-3|TRBD2
TGTGCCAGCAGCTTAGGTTTTACTAGCGGGGGGACCACAGATACGCAGTATTTT
CASSLGFTSGGTTDTQYF
>.|TRBV15|TRBJ2-2|.
TGTGCCACCAGCAGAGTCAGATCGAACACCGGGGAGCTGTTTTTT
CATSRVRSNTGELFF
>once|TRBV4-3|TRBJ1-5|.
TGCGCCAGCAGCCAAGACAGAAAACAGCCCCAGCATTTT
CASSQDRKQPQHF
>.|TRBV21-1|TRBJ1-5|.
TGTGCCAGCAGCCTAAAGGGGCAGCCCCAGCATTTT
CASSLKGQPQHF
>.|TRBV5-1|TRBJ2-1|.
TGCGCCAGCAGCTTCCCCGGGGGCGATGAGCAGTTCTTC
CASSFPGGDEQFF
>.|TRBV5-1|TRBJ1-5|TRBD1
TGCGCCAGCAGCTCCACAGGGGGTTACAATCAGCCCCAGCATTTT
CASSSTGGYNQPQHF
>.|TRBV4-2|TRBJ1-1|.
TGTGCCAGCAGCCAGGGGTGGCCAGATAACACTGAAGCTTTCTTT
CASSQGWPDNTEAFF
>.|TRBV5-4|TRBJ2-7|.
TGTGCCAGCAGCTCGAACAGGATATCCACCTACGAGCAGTACTTC
CASSSNRISTYEQYF
>.|TRBV28|TRBJ1-2|.
TGTGCCAGCAGTTTAAGTCCCGGGGGGCGCGTCTATGGCTACACCTTC
CASSLSPGGRVYGYTF
>once|TRBV5-5|TRBJ1-2|.
TGTGCCAGCAGCTTAACCGGACAGACCCTCTATGGCTACACCTTC
CASSLTGQTLYGYTF
>.|TRBV5-1|TRBJ2-3|.
TGCGCCAGCAGCTCAGGGACAGATACGCAGTATTTT
CASSSGTDTQYF
>.|TRBV4-3|TRBJ2-2|TRBD1
TGCGCCAGCAGCCAAGATAGACGTGGGACAGTACGTCAGGGGAACACCGGGGAGCTGTTTTTT
CASSQDRRGTVRQGNTGELFF
>.|TRBV10-3|TRBJ1-2|.
TGTGCCATCAGACCCGGACAGAACTATGGCTACACCTTC
CAIRPGQNYGYTF
>.|TRBV7-6|TRBJ1-1|.
TGTGCCAGCAGCTTGGGACGGAACACTGAAGCTTTCTTT
CASSLGRNTEAFF
>.|TRBV30|TRBJ2-7|TRBD1
TGTGCCTGGAGTGGGGGACAGGGATACGAGCAGTACTTC
CAWSGGQGYEQYF
>.|TRBV6-5|TRBJ2-5|.
TGTGCCAGCAGTAATCAAGAGACCCAGTACTTC
CASSNQETQYF
>.|TRBV5-8|TRBJ1-5|.
TGTGCCAGCAGCTTGCACCGCAATCAGCCCCAGCATTTT
CASSLHRNQPQHF
>.|TRBV5-8|TRBJ2-3|TRBD2
TGCGCCAGCAGCCTGGGACTAGCGCAAGATACGCAGTATTTT
CASSLGLAQDTQYF
>.|TRBV6-6|TRBJ2-3|.
TGTGCCAGCACGAAAGGTTACGATACGCAGTATTTT
CASTKGYDTQYF